This T cell receptor (beta chain) was captured in a study of metastatic and nonmetastatic thyroid tumors. Study-level background: Malignant and benign thyroid patients had repertoires compared in peripheral blood and tumor or nodule tissue.

Patients underwent thyroid surgery, and none had received any treatment before it. The sample holds many counts of this clone. The CDR3 contains 15 residues. Germline V gene data show CDR1 as MNHNY and CDR2 as SVGAGI (reference sequence). V lost 3 bases, J lost 4 bases, and 8 bases stayed unmatched. TCRdb reprocessed the PCR reads using MiXCR. The sample consists of around 34,000 clones, approximately 16% of them appearing once. This sequence joins TRBV6-6 and TRBJ1-1; 7 bases are a match to TRBD1. This receptor was taken from a male donor with papillary thyroid cancer or a benign thyroid nodule (not recorded which). Some clones in this sample may be carry-over from other donors' samples. Material for sequencing was blood. CDR3 coding DNA: TGTGCCAGCAGTTATTTGTCAGGGGGGAGCACTGAAGCTTTCTTT. Translation: CASSYLSGGSTEAFF.